Included here is one T cell receptor beta chain sequence, with context. Antigen specificity is unknown. The data were taken from a study of T cell responses to AZD1222 COVID-19 vaccine. Study-level findings and limits: The study reported that nearly half of spike-specific TCRs target unmutated variant regions. Among vaccine-associated CD4 TCRs, coverage spanned spike, with dominance at 160-218 and 743-854.

TCRdb's copy holds only in-frame clones and misses some; the assay was immunoSEQ multiplex PCR. This sample has approximately 97,000 clones; around 90% occur once, and the top ten carry under 10%. The CDR3 consists of 14 residues. Trimming stripped 0 bases from V and 5 bases from J, with 11 bases between. CDR1 is SGHRS and CDR2 is YFSETQ in the germline V gene. This sample comprised peripheral blood, obtained on day 0 of AZD1222 vaccination. This sequence originates from an adult in good health. V is TRBV5-1 and J is TRBJ2-5, with a possible D match to TRBD2 (6 bases). CDR3 loop: CASSLGAGRETQYF. The DNA for the CDR3 is TGCGCCAGCAGCTTGGGGGCAGGGAGGGAGACCCAGTACTTC.